This is a list of T cell receptor beta chains from one sample in a study of vaccination effects on CD4 cells after COVID-19. Repertoires were generated with immunoSEQ multiplex PCR, while TCRdb's copy carries only in-frame clones and drops some. The data show approximately 30,000 clones, approximately 73% seen once. Antigens for these TCRs are unknown. The sample consisted of CD4+ T cells from PBMCs cultured with HCoV-OC43 spike peptides, taken before COVID-19 vaccination. Receptor source: a human donor who received a COVID-19 vaccine. The CDR3 runs from the conserved cysteine through the conserved F or W. A D gene is named only where the DNA matches it firmly. Rows give clone size only sometimes, using once, few, many, or a class for an expanded clone.

v_gene	abundance	d_gene	j_gene	CDR3nt	CDR3aa
TRBV10-3	NA	TRBD1	TRBJ1-3	TGTGCCATCACTTCAACCGGGACAGTCTCTGGAAACACCATATATTTT	CAITSTGTVSGNTIYF
TRBV4-3	NA	TRBD1	TRBJ2-1	TGCGCCAGCAGCCTACAGGGGGCCAGCTCCTACAATGAGCAGTTCTTC	CASSLQGASSYNEQFF
TRBV4-1	NA	TRBD2	TRBJ2-3	TGCGCCAGCAGCCAAGATCCCCTCTCCGGACTAGCGAGCACAGATACGCAGTATTTT	CASSQDPLSGLASTDTQYF
TRBV3-1/TRBV3-2	once	NA	TRBJ2-5	TGTGCCAGCAGCCAAAAAGAGGAGGGGCTTCGAGAGACCCAGTACTTC	CASSQKEEGLRETQYF
TRBV11-2	few	NA	TRBJ2-2	TGTGCCAGCAGCTCCCACTCGTGGGGGAACACCGGGGAGCTGTTTTTT	CASSSHSWGNTGELFF
TRBV18	NA	NA	TRBJ1-4	TGTGCCAGCTCGCGGGACGCCGCAACTAATGAAAAACTGTTTTTT	CASSRDAATNEKLFF
TRBV24-1	NA	TRBD1	TRBJ2-2	TGTGCCACCAGTGATCGGGACAGGACGACCGGGGAGCTGTTTTTT	CATSDRDRTTGELFF
TRBV7-7	NA	NA	TRBJ2-2	TGTGCTAGCAGCTTACATCCAGGGAGAGAGGCCGGGGAGCTGTTTTTT	CASSLHPGREAGELFF
TRBV29-1	NA	NA	TRBJ1-2	TGCAGCGTTGTCCCCGGGGGGCGCGGCTATGGCTACACCTTC	CSVVPGGRGYGYTF
TRBV18	once	NA	TRBJ2-7	TGTGCCAGCCGAAAAAGGCACCGGGACGGCTCCTACGAGCAGTACTTC	CASRKRHRDGSYEQYF
TRBV10-3	NA	NA	TRBJ1-6	TGTGCCATCAGTGAGTCTGTACGTAATTCACCCCTCCACTTT	CAISESVRNSPLHF
TRBV7-9	few	NA	TRBJ1-5	TGTGCCAGCAGCTTCGGACCCAGCCAGCCCCAGCATTTT	CASSFGPSQPQHF
TRBV7-2	NA	TRBD2	TRBJ2-7	TGTGCCAGCACCCTAGCGGGTCCCCACGAGCAGTACTTC	CASTLAGPHEQYF
TRBV20-1	few	NA	TRBJ2-7	TGCAGTGCTAGTGATGGAACTCACGAGCAGTACTTC	CSASDGTHEQYF
TRBV3-1/TRBV3-2	few	NA	TRBJ2-2	TGTGCCAGCAGCCAAAATCCCGGGGAGCTGTTTTTT	CASSQNPGELFF